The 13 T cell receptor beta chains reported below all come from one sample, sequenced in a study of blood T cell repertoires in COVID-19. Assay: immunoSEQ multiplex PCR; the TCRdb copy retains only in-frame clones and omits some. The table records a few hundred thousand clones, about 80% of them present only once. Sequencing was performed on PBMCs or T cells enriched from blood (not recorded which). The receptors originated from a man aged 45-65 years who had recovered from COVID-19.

The CDR3 nucleotides read TGTGCCAGTGAAGACAGAAGCCAGCCCCAGCATTTT. Its protein product is CASEDRSQPQHF. The V call is TRBV28, the J call TRBJ1-5; D perhaps matches TRBD1 (5 bases). Trimming left V 9 bases short and J 7 bases short, with 13 bases between. Germline CDR1 reads MDHEN; CDR2 reads SYDVKM. The CDR3 spans 12 residues. Looking up the rest from reference TRBV28 and TRBJ1-5 gives the full variable domain: DVKVTQSSRYLVKRTGEKVFLECVQDMDHENMFWYRQDPGLGLRLIYFSYDVKMKEKGDIPEGYSVSREKKERFSLILESASTNQTSMYLCASEDRSQPQHFGDGTRLSIL.

CDR3 residues: CASSMRGGSGSYNSPLHF. The CDR3 region has the DNA TGTGCCAGTAGTATGAGGGGAGGGTCCGGATCCTATAATTCACCCCTCCACTTT. V is TRBV19 and J is TRBJ1-6, with a tentative D call TRBD1 (5 bases). There are 18 residues in the CDR3. Trimming shortened V by 3 bases and J by 1 base, and 16 bases separated the two germline ends. Germline-derived CDR1 and CDR2 are LNHDA and SQIVND (reference sequence).

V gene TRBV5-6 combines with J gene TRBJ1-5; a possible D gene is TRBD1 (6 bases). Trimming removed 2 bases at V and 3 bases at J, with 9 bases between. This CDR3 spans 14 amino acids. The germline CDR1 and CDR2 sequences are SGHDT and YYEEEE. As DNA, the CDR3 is TGTGCCAGCAGCTTCGGACAGATCAATCAGCCCCAGCATTTT. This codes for CASSFGQINQPQHF.

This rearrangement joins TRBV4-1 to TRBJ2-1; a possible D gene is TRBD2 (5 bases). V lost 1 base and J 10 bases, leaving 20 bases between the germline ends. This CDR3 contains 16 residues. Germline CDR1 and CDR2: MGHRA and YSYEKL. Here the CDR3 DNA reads TGCGCCAGCAGCCAAGCGAGACTAACCGGTCCCAGGGAGCAGTTCTTC. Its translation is CASSQARLTGPREQFF.

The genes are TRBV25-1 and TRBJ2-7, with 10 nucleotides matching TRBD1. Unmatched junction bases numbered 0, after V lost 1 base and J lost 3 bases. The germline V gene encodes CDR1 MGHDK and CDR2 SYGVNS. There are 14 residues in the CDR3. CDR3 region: CASSEWTGGYEQYF. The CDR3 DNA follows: TGTGCCAGCAGTGAATGGACAGGGGGCTACGAGCAGTACTTC.

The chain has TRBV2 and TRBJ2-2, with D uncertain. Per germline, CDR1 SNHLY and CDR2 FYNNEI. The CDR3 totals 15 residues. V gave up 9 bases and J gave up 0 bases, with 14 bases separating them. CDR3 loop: CASSLLAANTGELFF. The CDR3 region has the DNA TGTGCCAGTTCTCTCTTGGCGGCGAACACCGGGGAGCTGTTTTTT. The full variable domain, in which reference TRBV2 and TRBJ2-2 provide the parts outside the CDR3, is EPEVTQTPSHQVTQMGQEVILRCVPISNHLYFYWYRQILGQKVEFLVSFYNNEISEKSEIFDDQFSVERPDGSNFTLKIRSTKLEDSAMYFCASSLLAANTGELFFGEGSRLTVL.

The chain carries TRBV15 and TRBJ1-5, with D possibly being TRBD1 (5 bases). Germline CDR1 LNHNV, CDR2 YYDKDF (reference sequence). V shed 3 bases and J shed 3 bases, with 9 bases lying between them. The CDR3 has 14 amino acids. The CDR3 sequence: CATSSKDNNQPQHF. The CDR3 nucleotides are TGTGCCACCAGCAGCAAGGACAACAATCAGCCCCAGCATTTT.

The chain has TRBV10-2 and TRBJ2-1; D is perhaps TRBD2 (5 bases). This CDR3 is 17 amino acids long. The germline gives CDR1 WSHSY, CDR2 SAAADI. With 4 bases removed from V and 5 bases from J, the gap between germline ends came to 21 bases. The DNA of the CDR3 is TGCGCCAGCAGTGGCAGTGGCTCGCTAGCCCTAAACAATGAGCAGTTCTTC. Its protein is CASSGSGSLALNNEQFF.

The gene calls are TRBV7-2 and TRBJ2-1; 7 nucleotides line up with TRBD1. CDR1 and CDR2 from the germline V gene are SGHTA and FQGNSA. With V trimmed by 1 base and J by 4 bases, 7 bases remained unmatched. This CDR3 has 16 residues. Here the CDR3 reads CASSLGTGQRYNEQFF. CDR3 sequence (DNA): TGTGCCAGCAGCTTAGGGACGGGACAGAGATACAATGAGCAGTTCTTC.

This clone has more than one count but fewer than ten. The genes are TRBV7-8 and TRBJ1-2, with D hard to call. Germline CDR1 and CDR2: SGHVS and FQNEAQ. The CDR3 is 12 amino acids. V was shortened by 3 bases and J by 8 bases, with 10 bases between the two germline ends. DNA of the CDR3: TGTGCCAGCAGCTTGGAACGGGAGGGCTACACCTTC. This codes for CASSLEREGYTF.

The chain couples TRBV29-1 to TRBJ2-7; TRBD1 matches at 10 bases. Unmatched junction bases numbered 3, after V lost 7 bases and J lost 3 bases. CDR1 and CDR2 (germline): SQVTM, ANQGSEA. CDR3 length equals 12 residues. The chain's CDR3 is CSAGTGDYEQYF. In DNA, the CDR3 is TGCAGCGCCGGGACAGGGGACTACGAGCAGTACTTC.

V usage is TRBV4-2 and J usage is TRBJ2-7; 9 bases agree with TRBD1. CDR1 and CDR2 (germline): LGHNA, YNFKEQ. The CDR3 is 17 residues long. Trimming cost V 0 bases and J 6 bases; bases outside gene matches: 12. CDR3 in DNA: TGTGCCAGCAGCCAAGATGAGCCGGACAGGGGTTTTTTCGAGCAGTACTTC. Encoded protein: CASSQDEPDRGFFEQYF.

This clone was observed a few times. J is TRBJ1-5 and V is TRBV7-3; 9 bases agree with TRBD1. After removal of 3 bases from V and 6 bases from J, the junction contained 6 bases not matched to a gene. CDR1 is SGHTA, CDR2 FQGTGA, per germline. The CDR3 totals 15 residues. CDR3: CASSFRDRDSQPQHF. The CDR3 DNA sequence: TGTGCCAGCAGCTTCCGGGACAGGGATTCTCAGCCCCAGCATTTT.